These 27 T cell receptor beta chains share one sample of origin, sequenced in a study of shared clonotypes between healthy human individuals. Some clones are missing from TCRdb's copy, which holds only in-frame ones; the method was immunoSEQ multiplex PCR. The sample comprises roughly 1,000,000 clones, more than 75% of which are singletons, and 0.5% to 0.6% rests with the top ten. The sample consisted of memory CD4+ T cells from PBMCs. The subset here: CD45RA-negative fraction. These receptors were taken from a man younger than 35 in good health. Some clones in this sample may be carry-over from other donors' samples.

The chain employs TRBV25-1 and TRBJ2-7; TRBD2 might be the D (5 bases). Trimming pared 6 bases from V and 2 bases from J, leaving 14 bases between. Germline V gives CDR1 MGHDK, CDR2 SYGVNS. CDR3 length: 14 amino acids. The CDR3 loop reads CASSLEGAAYEQYF. The DNA for the CDR3 is TGTGCCAGCAGCTTAGAGGGAGCCGCCTACGAGCAGTACTTC.

The rearrangement uses TRBV9 and TRBJ2-7; D is tentatively TRBD1 or TRBD2 (5 bases each). The V end was cut by 0 bases, the J end by 2 bases, with 18 bases between. Germline CDR1 reads SGDLS; CDR2 reads YYNGEE. This CDR3 comprises 17 residues. CDR3 sequence: CASSVASGPRGAYEQYF. CDR3 coding DNA: TGTGCCAGCAGCGTAGCTTCAGGGCCACGGGGAGCCTACGAGCAGTACTTC.

The chain carries TRBV28 and TRBJ1-2, with 8 positions matching TRBD1. This CDR3 region has 17 residues. V shed 6 bases and J 1 base; nucleotides not matched to a gene: 13. Germline assignment: CDR1 MDHEN and CDR2 SYDVKM. CDR3 nucleotides: TGTGCCAGCAGCCAGAGACAGGGGAAAAGTATTAACTATGGCTACACCTTC. This codes for CASSQRQGKSINYGYTF.

The chain employs TRBV5-1 and TRBJ1-1; 7 nucleotides agree with TRBD1. CDR3 length equals 14 residues. CDR1 and CDR2 (germline): SGHRS, YFSETQ. V trimming: 3 bases; J trimming: 3 bases; junction bases outside the gene matches: 5. DNA of the CDR3: TGCGCCAGCAGCTCCGACAGGGTTGACACTGAAGCTTTCTTT. This translates into CASSSDRVDTEAFF.

The chain combines TRBV6-4 with TRBJ2-3; 7 bases line up with TRBD1. This CDR3 is 15 amino acids long. CDR1 is MRHNA and CDR2 is SNTAGT in the germline V gene. Losses at the gene ends were 4 bases for V and 6 bases for J; bases not matched to a gene: 10. The CDR3: CASSATGALSDTQYF. In nucleotides, the CDR3 is TGTGCCAGCAGTGCCACAGGGGCCCTCAGTGATACGCAGTATTTT.

This sequence joins TRBV4-1 and TRBJ1-6; perhaps TRBD1 as D (6 bases). The germline gives CDR1 MGHRA, CDR2 YSYEKL. The germline V and J ends were trimmed by 1 base and 9 bases, with 22 bases remaining between them. The CDR3 extends over 18 amino acids. CDR3 in amino acids: CASSQVGRGHRGGSPLHF. DNA for the CDR3: TGCGCCAGCAGCCAAGTTGGGAGGGGACACCGGGGTGGTTCACCCCTCCACTTT.

The chain couples TRBV18 to TRBJ1-4; TRBD1 is a possible D gene (6 bases). Trimming removed 2 bases from V and 6 bases from J, with 10 bases in between. Germline assignment: CDR1 KGHSH and CDR2 LQKENI. This CDR3 is built from 14 residues. The CDR3 here is CASSPAAGDEKLFF. CDR3 in DNA: TGTGCCAGCTCACCAGCGGCAGGGGATGAAAAACTGTTTTTT.

This clone appeared a few times. The rearrangement links TRBV7-9 to TRBJ2-7, with a weak D call TRBD2 (6 bases). The V end was cut by 1 base, the J end by 7 bases, with 14 bases between. CDR1 and CDR2 (germline): SEHNR, FQNEAQ (reference sequence). This CDR3 contains 14 residues. The CDR3 here is CASSLVGGEREQYF. Here the CDR3 DNA reads TGTGCCAGCAGCTTAGTCGGCGGGGAGAGGGAGCAGTACTTC.

The gene calls are TRBV6-1 and TRBJ2-7, with D uncertain. This CDR3 has 15 amino acids. The V end lost 6 bases, the J end lost 6 bases, and 21 bases lay between the germline ends. Per the germline V gene, CDR1 is MNHNS and CDR2 is SASEGT. CDR3 sequence: CASSIGPWADSEQYF. In DNA, the CDR3 is TGTGCCAGCAGCATCGGACCATGGGCGGATTCCGAGCAGTACTTC.

This sequence joins TRBV25-1 and TRBJ2-6; 7 bases match TRBD1. Germline-derived CDR1 and CDR2 are MGHDK and SYGVNS. The CDR3 totals 17 residues. The ends lost 3 bases at V and 0 bases at J; junction bases unmatched: 5. The CDR3 sequence is CASSEDRPASGANVLTF. The CDR3 nucleotides read TGTGCCAGCAGTGAGGACAGGCCCGCCTCTGGGGCCAACGTCCTGACTTTC.

The rearrangement uses TRBV21-1 and TRBJ2-2; the table calls TRBD2, which could not be checked here. TRBV21-1 is a recognized pseudogene. The CDR3 covers 14 residues. CDR3 loop: CASSKRETAGELFF. CDR3 in DNA: TGTGCCAGCAGCAAACGAGAAACGGCCGGGGAGCTGTTTTTT.

CDR3 amino acids: CASSPDMTGSNTEAFF. CDR3 DNA sequence: TGTGCCAGCTCACCTGATATGACAGGGTCGAACACTGAAGCTTTCTTT. This chain connects TRBV18 to TRBJ1-1; 7 bases agree with TRBD1. The CDR3 has 16 residues. The V gene's germline CDR1 is KGHSH and CDR2 LQKENI. V lost 3 bases to trimming and J lost 1 base; unmatched junction nucleotides: 8.

V gene TRBV11-1 combines with J gene TRBJ2-3; tentative D call: TRBD2 (6 bases). Germline values: CDR1 SGHAT, CDR2 FQDESV (reference sequence). The V end lost 6 bases, the J end lost 3 bases, and 10 bases lay between the germline ends. This CDR3 has 13 residues. CDR3 amino acids: CASRPGGTDTQYF. Written as DNA, the CDR3 is TGTGCCAGCAGGCCTGGGGGGACAGATACGCAGTATTTT.

Points on this clone: The sample contains more than one DNA sequence encoding this CDR3. This chain links TRBV2 with TRBJ2-2; 9 nucleotides match TRBD2. The germline gives CDR1 SNHLY, CDR2 FYNNEI. This CDR3 has 15 amino acids. Trimming cost V 5 bases and J 1 base; bases outside gene matches: 2. CDR3 amino acids: CASSPTSGNTGELFF. In DNA form, the CDR3 reads TGTGCCAGCAGTCCGACTAGCGGGAACACCGGGGAGCTGTTTTTT.

The V and J genes are TRBV29-1 and TRBJ2-7; D gene unclear. V lost 7 bases, J lost 2 bases, and 12 bases lay in between. This CDR3 comprises 12 residues. The V gene's germline CDR1 is SQVTM and CDR2 ANQGSEA. CDR3 in DNA: TGCAGCGCCCGAAGGTCTACCTACGAGCAGTACTTC. This encodes CSARRSTYEQYF.

The J gene is TRBJ2-7, the V gene TRBV9; TRBD2 matches 15 bases. Germline V gene lookup returns CDR1 SGDLS and CDR2 YYNGEE. V trimming: 0 bases; J trimming: 7 bases; junction bases outside the gene matches: 8. CDR3 length: 17 amino acids. CDR3 nucleotide sequence: TGTGCCAGCAGCGTAGGCGGGACTAGCGGGAGGTCGGGGGAGCAGTACTTC. As protein: CASSVGGTSGRSGEQYF.

The chain employs TRBV6-1 and TRBJ1-2; 12 bases map to TRBD1. With V trimmed by 3 bases and J by 4 bases, 9 bases remained unmatched. CDR3 length equals 17 residues. Per the germline V gene, CDR1 is MNHNS and CDR2 is SASEGT. CDR3 in DNA: TGTGCCAGCAGTGACCGGGACAGGGGGCGCCCAGTCTATGGCTACACCTTC. Protein sequence: CASSDRDRGRPVYGYTF.

This chain links TRBV7-3 with TRBJ2-1; weak D call: TRBD2 (6 bases). Germline V CDR1 and CDR2: SGHTA, FQGTGA. V was shortened by 5 bases and J by 5 bases, with 10 bases between the two germline ends. This CDR3 has 13 residues. This CDR3 is CASSEGLNNEQFF. CDR3 coding DNA: TGTGCCAGCAGCGAGGGACTGAACAATGAGCAGTTCTTC.

The chain couples TRBV7-9 to TRBJ2-3; D ambiguous. Per germline, CDR1 SEHNR and CDR2 FQNEAQ (reference sequence). The V gene lost 1 base and the J gene lost 7 bases, with 12 bases spanning the gap. The CDR3 runs to 14 residues. The chain's CDR3 is CASSLVSPPYTQYF. The CDR3 nucleotides read TGTGCCAGCAGCTTAGTATCTCCCCCCTATACGCAGTATTTT.

With regard to this clone: This same CDR3 is encoded by further DNA sequences in the sample. This chain joins TRBV5-1 and TRBJ1-5; the D gene is possibly TRBD1 (6 bases). CDR3 size: 13 residues. V was shortened by 0 bases and J by 6 bases, with 7 bases between the two germline ends. CDR1 is SGHRS and CDR2 is YFSETQ in the germline V gene. The DNA for the CDR3 is TGCGCCAGCAGCTTGGGGGGGGCTCAGCCCCAGCATTTT. It encodes CASSLGGAQPQHF.

The chain has TRBV27 and TRBJ1-1; maybe TRBD1 (5 bases). Trimming stripped 6 bases from V and 4 bases from J, with 12 bases between. Germline V gene data show CDR1 as MNHEY and CDR2 as SMNVEV (reference sequence). The CDR3 length is 13 residues. The CDR3 loop is CASRPDRLTEAFF. The CDR3, as DNA: TGTGCCAGCAGACCTGACAGACTCACTGAAGCTTTCTTT.

The V and J genes are TRBV6-1 and TRBJ1-2; D possibly corresponds to TRBD1 (6 bases). V gave up 0 bases and J gave up 7 bases, with 9 bases separating them. The CDR3 contains 13 residues. Germline loops: CDR1 MNHNS, CDR2 SASEGT. CDR3 nucleotide sequence: TGTGCCAGCAGTGAAGCGGGGGGCTTTGGCTACACCTTC. It specifies CASSEAGGFGYTF.

This clone was seen more than once but under ten times. Other DNA variants within this sample encode the same CDR3. This sequence joins TRBV27 and TRBJ1-5; D gene unclear. CDR1 is MNHEY, CDR2 SMNVEV, per germline (reference sequence). V lost 3 bases and J 2 bases, leaving 5 bases between the germline ends. This CDR3 comprises 13 residues. The DNA for the CDR3 is TGTGCCAGCAGTTTTACGGGCAATCAGCCCCAGCATTTT. Amino acid sequence: CASSFTGNQPQHF.

This clone turned up a few times. The V gene is TRBV11-2, the J gene TRBJ1-1; TRBD1 might be the D (6 bases). The CDR3 has 14 amino acids. Germline-derived CDR1 and CDR2 are SGHAT and FQNNGV. V was shortened by 9 bases and J by 4 bases, with 18 bases between the two germline ends. In nucleotides, the CDR3 is TGTGCCAGGGGGGCCCAAGGATGGGGCACTGAAGCTTTCTTT. It translates to CARGAQGWGTEAFF. The full variable domain, rest sourced from reference TRBV11-2 and TRBJ1-1, is EAGVAQSPRYKIIEKRQSVAFWCNPISGHATLYWYQQILGQGPKLLIQFQNNGVVDDSQLPKDRFSAERLKGVDSTLKIQPAKLEDSAVYLCARGAQGWGTEAFFGQGTRLTVV.

The rearrangement joins TRBV2 to TRBJ2-4; TRBD1 aligns across 7 bases. This CDR3 is built from 15 residues. J gave up 8 bases and V 2 bases, and 9 bases lay outside the gene matches. Germline values: CDR1 SNHLY, CDR2 FYNNEI. The CDR3 reads CASSEWAQGKDIQYF. CDR3 DNA: TGTGCCAGCAGTGAATGGGCACAGGGGAAGGACATTCAGTACTTC.

This chain links TRBV29-1 with TRBJ2-1; no firm D call. This CDR3 spans 14 amino acids. The ends were cut back, 4 bases at V and 10 bases at J, with 20 bases in the middle. CDR1 and CDR2 from the germline V gene are SQVTM and ANQGSEA. The CDR3 nucleotides are TGCAGCGTTGGGGTCACGACCCTCACCTACGAGCAGTTCTTC. It yields the protein CSVGVTTLTYEQFF.

The chain is built from TRBV5-4 and TRBJ1-3; 8 nucleotides align to TRBD1. Germline CDR1 SGHNT, CDR2 YYREEE (reference sequence). J was trimmed by 0 bases and V by 4 bases; bases with no gene match: 9. This CDR3 is built from 17 residues. In DNA form, the CDR3 reads TGTGCCAGCAGCCCGAGAGGACAGGGCCGCTCTGGAAACACCATATATTTT. This translates into CASSPRGQGRSGNTIYF.